Listed below are T cell receptor beta chains from one sample, sequenced in a study of T cells in Graves' hyperthyroidism and ophthalmopathy. One entry per CDR3 protein, called by TCRdb with MiXCR from the multiplex PCR reads. The sample consists of about 350,000 distinct CDR3 sequences, about a sixth of them appearing once. What was sequenced was blood. These receptors all come from a woman aged 25 to 39 with Graves' hyperthyroidism that later progressed to Graves' ophthalmopathy. Both conserved end residues are trimmed from each CDR3. A D gene is named only where the DNA matches it firmly.

v_call	j_call	d_call	cdr3_length	cdr3_aa
TRBV7-9	TRBJ2-2	.	15	ASSLWSRRGGTGELF
TRBV2	TRBJ1-1	.	12	ASIKGLLNTEAF
TRBV6-1	TRBJ2-1	.	11	ASSYTSYNEQF
TRBV10-3	TRBJ1-2	TRBD1	13	ASRGTGGANYGYA
TRBV6-1	TRBJ1-5	.	14	ASSEAVGISNQPQH
TRBV30	TRBJ2-3	TRBD2	12	AWTGTSGGDTQY
TRBV12-3/TRBV12-4	TRBJ2-2	.	12	ASSFHQNTGELF
TRBV5-1	TRBJ2-3	TRBD1	14	ASSLGDRGERDTQY
TRBV6-2/TRBV6-3	TRBJ2-7	.	11	ASSHYRSYEQY
TRBV4-2	TRBJ1-1	TRBD1	12	ASSPRTGDTEAF